The rows below give T cell receptor beta chains drawn from one sample of a study of technical replicates of blood from a handful of donors. Only in-frame clones appear in the TCRdb table, and some are missing; sequencing was by immunoSEQ multiplex PCR. The profile covers 65,000 to 80,000 clones, with 96% appearing a single time and less than 0.35% taken by the ten largest. The sample was T cells isolated from PBMCs. The receptor source for this set is a human donor in good health. CDR3s include the opening cysteine and the closing phenylalanine or tryptophan. Each record gives: J gene, V gene, clone size, D gene, CDR3 DNA, CDR3 protein. A D gene is named only where the DNA matches it firmly. A clone size is listed for some rows: how often the clone was seen (once, few, many), or a class if it is expanded.

TRBJ2-7 TRBV2 . . TGTGCCAGCAGTGTGAGGTCCTACGAGCAGTACTTC CASSVRSYEQYF
TRBJ2-3 TRBV6-6 . TRBD2 TGTGCCAGCAGTTATGCGGGAGACTCAGATACGCAGTATTTT CASSYAGDSDTQYF
TRBJ2-3 TRBV11-2 . . TGTGCCAGCAGCTTAGGTCTACGCACAGATACGCAGTATTTT CASSLGLRTDTQYF
TRBJ2-5 TRBV4-2 . TRBD1 TGTGCCAGCAGCCCACTGGATTTGGACAGGGAAGAGACCCAGTACTTC CASSPLDLDREETQYF
TRBJ2-3 TRBV30 . . TGTGCCTGGAGCTTTGGGGGGAGCGATACGCAGTATTTT CAWSFGGSDTQYF
TRBJ2-7 TRBV11-3 . TRBD2 TGTGCCAGCAGCTTAGAGGCGGGAGAAGCTTACGAGCAGTACTTC CASSLEAGEAYEQYF
TRBJ2-7 TRBV5-1 . . TGCGCCAGCAGCTTGTTGGGCCAGCAGTACTTC CASSLLGQQYF
TRBJ1-1 TRBV7-2 . TRBD1 TGTGCCAGCAGCTTAAAGTGGACAGGGGGCATTAGAGCTTTCTTT CASSLKWTGGIRAFF
TRBJ2-1 TRBV7-9 once . TGTGCCAGCAGCTTAACTACTGTCTCCTACAATGAGCAGTTCTTC CASSLTTVSYNEQFF
TRBJ2-7 TRBV28 . TRBD1 TGTGCCAGCAGGGACAGGGGATACGAGCAGTACTTC CASRDRGYEQYF
TRBJ2-3 TRBV11-3 . . TGTGCCAGCAGTGGGCGAGTCAGCACAGATACGCAGTATTTT CASSGRVSTDTQYF
TRBJ2-7 TRBV2 once TRBD2 TGTGCCAGCAGTGATGAGGAAGCGGGAGCGCTTTACGAGCAGTACTTC CASSDEEAGALYEQYF
TRBJ2-1 TRBV5-6 . . TGTGCCAGCAGCTGGCGGGGGCCTAAGGATGAGCAGTTCTTC CASSWRGPKDEQFF
TRBJ2-4 TRBV5-1 . . TGCGCCAGCAGCCAGGGCTCCAAAAACATTCAGTACTTC CASSQGSKNIQYF
TRBJ1-1 TRBV7-9 few . TGTGCCAGCAGCTTAGATCCATACACTGAAGCTTTCTTT CASSLDPYTEAFF
TRBJ1-2 TRBV7-8 . . TGTGCCAGCAGCTTAGGGGCGATCTATGGCTACACCTTC CASSLGAIYGYTF
TRBJ1-1 TRBV7-9 . . TGTGCCAGCAGCAACAGGGTAACTGAAGCTTTCTTT CASSNRVTEAFF
TRBJ2-2 TRBV9 . TRBD2 TGTGCCAGCAGCGGTCTAGCGGTGAACACCGGGGAGCTGTTTTTT CASSGLAVNTGELFF
TRBJ2-1 TRBV29-1 . TRBD2 TGCAGCGCGGAACTAGCGGGAGGGACCTACAATGAGCAGTTCTTC CSAELAGGTYNEQFF
TRBJ1-1 TRBV27 . . TGTGCCAGCAGCACGTCCGGAGTATTCGGGAGAGCTTTCTTT CASSTSGVFGRAFF
TRBJ1-2 TRBV27 . TRBD1 TGTGCCAGCAGCCCCTTCTCCGGGACAGGGGGTGCCACCCCCAACTATGGCTACACCTTC CASSPFSGTGGATPNYGYTF
TRBJ1-1 TRBV28 . . TGTGCCACTATGGACAGTATCACTGAAGCTTTCTTT CATMDSITEAFF
TRBJ2-1 TRBV27 . TRBD2 TGTGCCAGCAGTTTAAAGCGGGAGGCAAACAATGAGCAGTTCTTC CASSLKREANNEQFF
TRBJ1-2 TRBV28 . TRBD1 TGTGCCAGCTCCGACAGGGAAAGGGGCTACACCTTC CASSDRERGYTF
TRBJ2-3 TRBV5-1 . . TGCGCCAGCAGCCCCAGAAGTAGCAGCACAGATACGCAGTATTTT CASSPRSSSTDTQYF
TRBJ1-1 TRBV5-8 . TRBD1 TGTGCCAGCACAAGACAGGGCCTGAACACTGAAGCTTTCTTT CASTRQGLNTEAFF
TRBJ1-3 TRBV5-1 . . TGCGCCAGCAGCCTTAACAATTTCTCTGGAAACACCATATATTTT CASSLNNFSGNTIYF
TRBJ1-2 TRBV28 . TRBD1 TGTGCCAGCAGTATAAGACAGGGGCGGTTTGGCTACACCTTC CASSIRQGRFGYTF
TRBJ2-2 TRBV27 . . TGTGCCAGCAGTTTATCCCGTTACACCGGGGAGCTGTTTTTT CASSLSRYTGELFF
TRBJ1-5 TRBV5-4 . . TGTGCCAGCAGCTTTGGGGGGGATCAGCCCCAGCATTTT CASSFGGDQPQHF
TRBJ2-2 TRBV4-1 once . TGCGCCAGCAGCCAAGATCGTCCGGTAACCGGGGAGCTGTTTTTT CASSQDRPVTGELFF
TRBJ2-2 TRBV4-1 once TRBD1 TGCGCCAGCAGCCAAGACAACAGGGGATTTCTAGGGGAGCTGTTTTTT CASSQDNRGFLGELFF